This is a list of T cell receptor beta chains from one sample in a study of cytomegalovirus exposure and HLA in healthy donors. Data came from immunoSEQ multiplex PCR; TCRdb stores just in-frame clones and leaves some out. Here the sample spans a few hundred thousand clones, roughly 91% being singletons. The sample taken for sequencing was PBMCs. These receptors were obtained from a girl aged 2 to 9 in good health and CMV-seronegative. The CDR3 runs from the conserved cysteine through the conserved F or W. The D gene is left open where the match is weak. Only some rows state a clone size, as once, few, many or a class for expanded clones.

clone_size,d_call,j_call,v_call,cdr3_nt,cdr3_aa
NA,TRBD1,TRBJ1-5,TRBV18,TGTGCCAGCTCACCAAATTATCCCGGGACAGGGGACCATCAGCCCCAGCATTTT,CASSPNYPGTGDHQPQHF
NA,TRBD1,TRBJ1-3,TRBV2,TGTGCCAGCACCCGGGACAGGGCCACCAGCTCTGGAAACACCATATATTTT,CASTRDRATSSGNTIYF
NA,TRBD1,TRBJ2-3,TRBV11-2,TGTGCCAGCAGTTGGGGAACTGGGACAGGGTTAGATACGCAGTATTTT,CASSWGTGTGLDTQYF
NA,NA,TRBJ2-3,TRBV27,TGTGCCAGCGCCAAGGGGACAACAGATACGCAGTATTTT,CASAKGTTDTQYF
NA,NA,TRBJ2-5,TRBV19,TGTGCCAGTAGTCCGGGACAATCGGAATGGGGGGAGACCCAGTACTTC,CASSPGQSEWGETQYF
NA,NA,TRBJ2-6,TRBV19,TGTGCCAGTAGTATGAGCCACTCTGGGGCCAACGTCCTGACTTTC,CASSMSHSGANVLTF
NA,TRBD2,TRBJ2-3,TRBV30,TGTGCCTGGAGTGCCGAATCGAGCGGGAATGCAGATACGCAGTATTTT,CAWSAESSGNADTQYF
NA,NA,TRBJ2-3,TRBV7-8,TGTGCCAGCAGCTTGTGGGACACCATACGCCAGCCTACGCAGTATTTT,CASSLWDTIRQPTQYF
once,TRBD1,TRBJ1-1,TRBV6-5,TGTGCCAGCAGTTCCGACAGGGGGACACTCACTGAAGCTTTCTTT,CASSSDRGTLTEAFF
few,TRBD1,TRBJ1-1,TRBV7-3,TGTGCCAGCAGCTTACGCCCGGGACAGGCGACCATGAACACTGAAGCTTTCTTT,CASSLRPGQATMNTEAFF
NA,TRBD1,TRBJ1-4,TRBV28,TGTGCCAGCAGTTTAGATACGGCCACAGGGGGCCTTAATGAAAAACTGTTTTTT,CASSLDTATGGLNEKLFF
once,NA,TRBJ2-1,TRBV10-3,TGTGCCATCAGTGATTCGGAAGGAGGGGAGCAGTTCTTC,CAISDSEGGEQFF
NA,TRBD1,TRBJ1-2,TRBV6-5,TGTGCCAGCAGTTCGGAACCGGGACAGAGAGGAGGCTACACCTTC,CASSSEPGQRGGYTF
NA,NA,TRBJ2-1,TRBV7-7,TGTGCCAGCAGCCAAGCGCGTTACAATGAGCAGTTCTTC,CASSQARYNEQFF
NA,NA,TRBJ2-1,TRBV4-1,TGCGCCAGCAGCTCGGGGGTTTACAATGAGCAGTTCTTC,CASSSGVYNEQFF
NA,TRBD1,TRBJ2-3,TRBV10-1,TGCGCCAGCAGTGTGGACAGGGGGCTGGGCACAGATACGCAGTATTTT,CASSVDRGLGTDTQYF
NA,NA,TRBJ2-1,TRBV2,TGTGCCAGCGTAGCGGACAATGAGCAGTTCTTC,CASVADNEQFF
NA,NA,TRBJ2-2,TRBV15,TGTGCCACCAACCCGGAGGAGGGGGCCACCGGGGAGCTGTTTTTT,CATNPEEGATGELFF
NA,TRBD1,TRBJ1-2,TRBV15,TGTGCCACCCCAGGAGGGGGCAACTATGGCTACACCTTC,CATPGGGNYGYTF
NA,TRBD2,TRBJ2-3,TRBV10-2,TGCGCCAGCAGTGATTTCAGCGGGGGACGCGGGGATACGCAGTATTTT,CASSDFSGGRGDTQYF
NA,NA,TRBJ1-1,TRBV15,TGTGCCACCAGCAGTGCGGGGTTAAGGGGCACTGAAGCTTTCTTT,CATSSAGLRGTEAFF
NA,TRBD1,TRBJ2-7,TRBV10-2,TGCGCCAGCAGTAGAGCCGGGACAGGGGCTTGGGGGTCGGGAGACGAGCAGTACTTC,CASSRAGTGAWGSGDEQYF
NA,NA,TRBJ1-1,TRBV5-4,TGTGCCAGCAGCTTGCCGGGGAACACTGAAGCTTTCTTT,CASSLPGNTEAFF
NA,NA,TRBJ2-5,TRBV30,TGTGCCTGGAGAGGGGCGGGGGCGCGGGAGACCCAGTACTTC,CAWRGAGARETQYF
NA,NA,TRBJ1-3,TRBV15,TGTGCCACCAGCAGAGATCAGGGCTCTGGAAACACCATATATTTT,CATSRDQGSGNTIYF
NA,NA,TRBJ1-1,TRBV5-1,TGCGCCAGCAGCCGCCGGGAGGCAGTGAACACTGAAGCTTTCTTT,CASSRREAVNTEAFF
once,NA,TRBJ2-4,TRBV28,TGTGCCAGCAGTTTGTTTGCGGGGCAAAACATTCAGTACTTC,CASSLFAGQNIQYF
NA,NA,TRBJ2-1,TRBV29-1,TGCAGCGTTGAACGTTCAGCGGGTTTGCAGTTCTTC,CSVERSAGLQFF
few,TRBD1,TRBJ1-1,TRBV6-1,TGTGCCAGCAGCTGGACAGGGGGAGAAAACACTGAAGCTTTCTTT,CASSWTGGENTEAFF
once,NA,TRBJ2-3,TRBV27,TGTGCCAGCAGTTTATACGGGGGTACAGATACGCAGTATTTT,CASSLYGGTDTQYF